This T cell receptor (beta chain) was recorded in a study of metastatic and nonmetastatic thyroid tumors. As for the study in general: Across peripheral blood and tumor or nodule tissue samples taken from malignant and benign thyroid patients, the repertoires were compared with one another.

The CDR3 has 16 amino acids. Per the germline V gene, CDR1 is LNHNV and CDR2 is YYDKDF (reference sequence). Trimming at V came to 1 base and at J to 4 bases, leaving 4 bases not matched to a gene. Per the original methods: Building a distant-metastasis classifier for papillary thyroid cancer drew on CDR3 differences across clinicopathological groups. TCRdb re-called clones via MiXCR from the PCR reads. These V and J calls originate from TCRdb's pipeline instead of the authors' own analysis. The sample holds approximately 15,000 clones, roughly 24% seen once. Study outcomes and limitations: The reported finding was significantly higher TCR beta diversity in malignant thyroid tumors relative to benign nodules, in blood and tumor.

Prior to thyroid surgery, none of the patients had received any treatment. This clone was counted many times. Its specificity is unknown. This clonotype was sampled from a female donor with papillary thyroid cancer or a benign thyroid nodule (not recorded which). Some clones in this sample may be carry-over from other donors' samples. This chain connects TRBV15 to TRBJ1-5; 10 bases agree with TRBD1. Sequencing was carried out using tumor tissue. CDR3 amino acids: CATSRAEGQGNQPQHF. The CDR3 DNA is TGTGCCACCAGCAGAGCTGAGGGACAGGGGAATCAGCCCCAGCATTTT.